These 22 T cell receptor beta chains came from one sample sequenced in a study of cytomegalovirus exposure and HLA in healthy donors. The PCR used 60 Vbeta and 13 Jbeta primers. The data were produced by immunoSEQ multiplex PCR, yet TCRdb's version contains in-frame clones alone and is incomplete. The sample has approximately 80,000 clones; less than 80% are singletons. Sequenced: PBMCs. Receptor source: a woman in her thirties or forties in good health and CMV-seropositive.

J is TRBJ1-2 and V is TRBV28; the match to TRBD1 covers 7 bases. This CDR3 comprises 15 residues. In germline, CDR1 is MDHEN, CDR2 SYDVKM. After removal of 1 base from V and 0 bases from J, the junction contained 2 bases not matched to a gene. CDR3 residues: CASSLSDRTNYGYTF. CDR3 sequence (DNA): TGTGCCAGCAGTTTATCGGACAGGACTAACTATGGCTACACCTTC.

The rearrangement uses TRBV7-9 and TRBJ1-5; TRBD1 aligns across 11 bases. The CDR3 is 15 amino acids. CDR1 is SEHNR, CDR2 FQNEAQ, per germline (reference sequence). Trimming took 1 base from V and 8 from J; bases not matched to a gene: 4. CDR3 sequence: CASSLGTGGGKPQHF. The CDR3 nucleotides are TGTGCCAGCAGCTTAGGGACAGGGGGCGGGAAGCCCCAGCATTTT.

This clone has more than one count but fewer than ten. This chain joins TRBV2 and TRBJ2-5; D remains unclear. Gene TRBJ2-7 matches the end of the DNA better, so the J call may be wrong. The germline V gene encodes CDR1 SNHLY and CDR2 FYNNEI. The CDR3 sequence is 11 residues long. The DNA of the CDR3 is TGTGCCAGCACGCTTTTCTACGAGCAGTACTTC. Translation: CASTLFYEQYF.

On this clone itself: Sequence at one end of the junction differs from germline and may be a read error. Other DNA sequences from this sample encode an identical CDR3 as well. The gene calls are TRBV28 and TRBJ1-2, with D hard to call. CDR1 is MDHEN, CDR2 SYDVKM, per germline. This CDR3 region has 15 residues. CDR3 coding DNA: TGTGCCAGCAGTTTCTCTCGTGAGTTGAACTATGGCTACACTTTC. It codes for CASSFSRELNYGYTF.

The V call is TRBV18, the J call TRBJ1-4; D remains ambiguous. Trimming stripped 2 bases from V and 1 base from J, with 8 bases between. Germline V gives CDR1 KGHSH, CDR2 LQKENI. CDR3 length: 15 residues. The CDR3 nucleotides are TGTGCCAGCTCACCATCCGGGGTAACTAATGAAAAACTGTTTTTT. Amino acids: CASSPSGVTNEKLFF.

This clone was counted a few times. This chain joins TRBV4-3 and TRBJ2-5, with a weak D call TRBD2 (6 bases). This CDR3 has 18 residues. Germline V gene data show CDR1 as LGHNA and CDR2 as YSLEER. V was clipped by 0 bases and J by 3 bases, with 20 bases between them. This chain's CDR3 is CASSQETLGGMLKETQYF. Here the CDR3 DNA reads TGCGCCAGCAGCCAAGAAACACTGGGCGGGATGTTAAAAGAGACCCAGTACTTC.

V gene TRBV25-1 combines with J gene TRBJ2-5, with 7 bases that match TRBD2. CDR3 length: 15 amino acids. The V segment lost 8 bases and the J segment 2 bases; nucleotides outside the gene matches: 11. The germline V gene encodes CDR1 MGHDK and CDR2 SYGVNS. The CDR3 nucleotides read TGTGCCAGCGGCGACACCGGGAGGCGGCAAGAGACCCAGTACTTC. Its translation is CASGDTGRRQETQYF.

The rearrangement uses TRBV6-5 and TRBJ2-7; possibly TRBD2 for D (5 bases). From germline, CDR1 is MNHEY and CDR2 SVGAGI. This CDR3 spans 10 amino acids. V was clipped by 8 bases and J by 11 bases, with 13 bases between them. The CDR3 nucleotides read TGTGCCAGCCGCTCCGGGAAAGAGTACTTC. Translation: CASRSGKEYF.

The CDR3, as DNA: TGTGCCAGCTGCACCCTGACTCTTAGAGGCTACGAGCAGTACTTC. Translation gives CASCTLTLRGYEQYF. This chain links TRBV2 with TRBJ2-5, with no clear D. The assigned J gene may be wrong: the sequence end matches TRBJ2-7 better. CDR3 length equals 15 residues. Per germline, CDR1 SNHLY and CDR2 FYNNEI.

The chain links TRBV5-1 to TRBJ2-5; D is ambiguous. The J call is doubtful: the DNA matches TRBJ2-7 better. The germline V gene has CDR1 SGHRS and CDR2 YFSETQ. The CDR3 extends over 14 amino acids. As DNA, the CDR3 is TGCGCCAGCAGCTTGGGAGCCTCCAACTACGAGCAGTACTTC. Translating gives CASSLGASNYEQYF.

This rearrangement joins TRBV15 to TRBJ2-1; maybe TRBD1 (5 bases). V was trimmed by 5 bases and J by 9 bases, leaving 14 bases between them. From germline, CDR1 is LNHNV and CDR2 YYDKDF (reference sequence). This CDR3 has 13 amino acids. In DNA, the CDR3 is TGTGCCACCAGCGGACGCAGGGTTCGTGAGCAGTTCTTC. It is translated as CATSGRRVREQFF.

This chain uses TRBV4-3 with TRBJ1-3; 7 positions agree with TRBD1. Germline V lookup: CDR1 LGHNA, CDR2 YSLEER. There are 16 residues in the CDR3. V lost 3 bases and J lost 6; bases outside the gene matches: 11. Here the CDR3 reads CASSHIKGAAENTIYF. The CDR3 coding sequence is TGCGCCAGCAGCCATATAAAGGGGGCGGCGGAAAACACCATATATTTT.

Written as DNA, the CDR3 is TGTGCCAGCAGTTCCTCCGGGACTAGCGGGAGGGAGACCCAGTACTTC. This translates into CASSSSGTSGRETQYF. This rearrangement joins TRBV28 to TRBJ2-5; 15 bases agree with TRBD2. From germline, CDR1 is MDHEN and CDR2 SYDVKM. The CDR3 totals 16 residues. With 4 bases clipped from V and 5 bases from J, the junction kept 5 bases outside the gene matches.

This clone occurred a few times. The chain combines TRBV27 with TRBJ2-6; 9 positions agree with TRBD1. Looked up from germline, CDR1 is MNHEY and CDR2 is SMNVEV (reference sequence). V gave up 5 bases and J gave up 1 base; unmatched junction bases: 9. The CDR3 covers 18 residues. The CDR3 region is CASSPLGQGTSGANVLTF. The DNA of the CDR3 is TGTGCCAGCAGTCCCCTCGGACAGGGGACATCTGGGGCCAACGTCCTGACTTTC.

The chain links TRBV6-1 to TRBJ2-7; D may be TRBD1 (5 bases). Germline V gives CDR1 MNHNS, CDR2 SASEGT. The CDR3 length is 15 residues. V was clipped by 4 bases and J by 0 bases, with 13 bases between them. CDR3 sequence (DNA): TGTGCCAGCAGTGGGTTACTCGACAGCTCCTACGAGCAGTACTTC. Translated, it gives CASSGLLDSSYEQYF.

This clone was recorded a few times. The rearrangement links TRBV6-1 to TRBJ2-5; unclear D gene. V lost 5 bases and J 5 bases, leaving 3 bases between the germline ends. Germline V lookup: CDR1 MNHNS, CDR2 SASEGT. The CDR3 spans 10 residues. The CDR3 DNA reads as TGTGCCAGCAGTCGGGAGACCCAGTACTTC. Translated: CASSRETQYF.

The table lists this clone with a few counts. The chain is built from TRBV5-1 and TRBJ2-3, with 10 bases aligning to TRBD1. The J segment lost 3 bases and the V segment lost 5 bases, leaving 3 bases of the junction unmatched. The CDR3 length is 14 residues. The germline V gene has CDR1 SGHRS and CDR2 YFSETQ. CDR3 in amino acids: CASRTGQGTDTQYF. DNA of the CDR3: TGCGCCAGCAGGACGGGACAGGGGACAGATACGCAGTATTTT.

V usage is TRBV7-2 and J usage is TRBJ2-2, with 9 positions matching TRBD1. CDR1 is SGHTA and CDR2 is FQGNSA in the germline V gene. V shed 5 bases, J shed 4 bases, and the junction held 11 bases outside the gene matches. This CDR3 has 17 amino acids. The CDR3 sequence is CASSRVWTGESTGELFF. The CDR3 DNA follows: TGTGCCAGCAGCCGAGTGTGGACAGGGGAGAGCACCGGGGAGCTGTTTTTT.

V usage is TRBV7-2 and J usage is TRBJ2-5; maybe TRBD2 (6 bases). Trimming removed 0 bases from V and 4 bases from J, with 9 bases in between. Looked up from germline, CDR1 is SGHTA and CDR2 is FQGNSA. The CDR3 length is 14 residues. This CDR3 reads CASSLAEGRETQYF. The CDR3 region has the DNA TGTGCCAGCAGCTTAGCGGAGGGGCGAGAGACCCAGTACTTC.

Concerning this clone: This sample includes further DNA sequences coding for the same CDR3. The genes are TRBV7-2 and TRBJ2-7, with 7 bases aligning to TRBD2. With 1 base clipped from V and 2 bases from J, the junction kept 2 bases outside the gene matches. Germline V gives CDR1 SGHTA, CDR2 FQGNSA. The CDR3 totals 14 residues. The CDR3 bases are TGTGCCAGCAGCTTAGGCGGGGGTACCTACGAGCAGTACTTC. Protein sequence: CASSLGGGTYEQYF. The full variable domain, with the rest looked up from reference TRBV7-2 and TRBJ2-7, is GAGVSQSPSNKVTEKGKDVELRCDPISGHTALYWYRQSLGQGLEFLIYFQGNSAPDKSGLPSDRFSAERTGGSVSTLTIQRTQQEDSAVYLCASSLGGGTYEQYFGPGTRLTVT.

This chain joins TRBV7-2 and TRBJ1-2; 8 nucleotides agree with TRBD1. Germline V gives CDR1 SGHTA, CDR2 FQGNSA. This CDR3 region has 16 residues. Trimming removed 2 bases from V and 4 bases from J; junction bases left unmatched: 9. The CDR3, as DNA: TGTGCCAGCAGCTTACGGCAGGGGGCGAGTTCCTATGGCTACACCTTC. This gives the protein CASSLRQGASSYGYTF.

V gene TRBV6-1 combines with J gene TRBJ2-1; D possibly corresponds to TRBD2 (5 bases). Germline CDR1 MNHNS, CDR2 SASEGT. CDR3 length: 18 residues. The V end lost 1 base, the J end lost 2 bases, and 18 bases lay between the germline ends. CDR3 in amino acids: CASSEDASRRWPYNEQFF. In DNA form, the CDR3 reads TGTGCCAGCAGTGAAGACGCTAGCCGGAGATGGCCCTACAATGAGCAGTTCTTC.